The source of this T cell receptor (beta chain) is a study of beta chain features in type 1 diabetes. This clone was detected only a few times. Its target is unknown. The CDR3 has 14 residues. V lost 7 bases, J lost 7 bases, and 20 bases lay in between. Germline V gives CDR1 SQVTM, CDR2 ANQGSEA. Study-level results: Within each of all four CD4+ subsets, Type 1 diabetes patients had TCRB CDR3s that were moderately but significantly shorter.

Expressed TCRB transcripts were sequenced because the entire RNA isolate underwent reverse transcription. Method: immunoSEQ multiplex PCR; TCRdb's copy keeps in-frame clones and lacks some. The repertoire holds under 350,000 clones, with about 24% as singletons. The V gene is TRBV29-1, the J gene TRBJ1-5, with D unresolved. The sequenced material came from naive CD4+ T cells from blood. This clonotype was obtained from a woman in her twenties or thirties with type 1 diabetes. In nucleotides, the CDR3 is TGCAGCGCCGTCAACGGAGGGAGCGAGCAGCCCCAGCATTTT. Protein sequence: CSAVNGGSEQPQHF.